A single sample is the source of the 16 T cell receptor beta chains below, sequenced in a study of blood T cells in healthy people across ages (dated by TCRdb to between 2014 and 2016). Receptor amplification or capture employed 5' RACE. The listed sequencing device is Illumina HiSeq 2500. The second PCR ran for roughly 7 to 12 cycles and used a J-beta primer mix along with a sample-barcoded 5' primer. TCRdb reanalyzed the raw reads on its own, using fastp at Q25 for trimming and MiXCR for clone calling, and kept in-frame beta chains. Under each unique CDR3 protein, matching rows form one entry showing the most common genes and DNA. The sample yields about 640,000 distinct CDR3 sequences; 58% were counted once. The ten largest clonotypes hold over 30% of the sample. Sequencing was performed on blood. These TCRs come from a man aged 60 to 69 in good health.

This chain connects TRBV3-1 to TRBJ2-7, with D tentatively TRBD2 (7 bases). The CDR3 contains 15 residues. The germline V and J ends were trimmed by 1 base and 6 bases, with 16 bases remaining between them. Germline lookup yields CDR1 LGHDT and CDR2 YNNKEL (reference sequence). The CDR3 DNA reads TGTGCCAGCAGCCAAGTGAGTGGGGGGGCGGTCGAGCAGTACTTC. Residues: CASSQVSGGAVEQYF.

The chain joins TRBV6-5 to TRBJ2-5; D ambiguous. Germline CDR1 and CDR2: MNHEY and SVGAGI. Trimming left V 6 bases short and J 2 bases short, with 16 bases between. The CDR3 runs to 15 residues. CDR3 bases: TGTGCCAGCAGAAAGTTGACCTCTGGACAAGAGACCCAGTACTTC. Translated, it gives CASRKLTSGQETQYF.

This clonotype appeared a few times. The chain carries TRBV29-1 and TRBJ2-5; TRBD2 agrees at 11 bases. Germline V CDR1 and CDR2: SQVTM, ANQGSEA. The V segment lost 8 bases and the J segment 5 bases; nucleotides outside the gene matches: 19. The CDR3 totals 17 residues. CDR3 loop: CSPFIRLAGGSFETQYF. The CDR3 region has the DNA TGCAGCCCTTTTATTCGGCTAGCGGGGGGATCGTTTGAGACCCAGTACTTC. The full variable domain, rest sourced from reference TRBV29-1 and TRBJ2-5, is SAVISQKPSRDICQRGTSLTIQCQVDSQVTMMFWYRQQPGQSLTLIATANQGSEATYESGFVIDKFPISRPNLTFSTLTVSNMSPEDSSIYLCSPFIRLAGGSFETQYFGPGTRLLVL.

The rearrangement uses TRBV29-1 and TRBJ1-2; D may be TRBD1 (6 bases). This CDR3 has 12 residues. V was trimmed by 2 bases and J by 5 bases, leaving 9 bases between them. CDR1 SQVTM and CDR2 ANQGSEA come from the germline V gene. CDR3 DNA: TGCAGCGTTGAAAACAGGGATTATGGCTACACCTTC. It translates to CSVENRDYGYTF.

This sequence joins TRBV7-2 and TRBJ2-4; D may be TRBD1 or TRBD2 (5 bases each). The DNA matches TRBJ2-5 better at its end, which makes the J call doubtful. CDR1 SGHTA and CDR2 FQGNSA come from the germline V gene. The CDR3 runs to 14 residues. The CDR3 bases are TGTGCCAGCAGCCCCCGGGACGGGCCAGAGACCCAGTACTTC. This sequence encodes CASSPRDGPETQYF.

J is TRBJ2-1 and V is TRBV7-2; 11 bases agree with TRBD2. The length of the CDR3 is 17 residues. J gave up 5 bases and V 1 base, and 7 bases lay outside the gene matches. Per germline, CDR1 SGHTA and CDR2 FQGNSA. The CDR3 DNA follows: TGTGCCAGCAGCTTAGAAGGGACTAGCGGTTCTCACAATGAGCAGTTCTTC. Amino acids: CASSLEGTSGSHNEQFF. The whole variable domain, filled in from reference TRBV7-2 and TRBJ2-1, reads GAGVSQSPSNKVTEKGKDVELRCDPISGHTALYWYRQSLGQGLEFLIYFQGNSAPDKSGLPSDRFSAERTGGSVSTLTIQRTQQEDSAVYLCASSLEGTSGSHNEQFFGPGTRLTVL.

This clonotype was found a few times. V gene TRBV11-2 combines with J gene TRBJ2-3, with 10 bases aligning to TRBD2. The CDR3 has 16 amino acids. Trimming at V came to 0 bases and at J to 3 bases, leaving 3 bases not matched to a gene. The germline V gene has CDR1 SGHAT and CDR2 FQNNGV. The DNA of the CDR3 is TGTGCCAGCAGCTTAGAGGCTAGCGGGGGAACAGATACGCAGTATTTT. Translated, it gives CASSLEASGGTDTQYF.

The chain couples TRBV4-1 to TRBJ2-6; D is perhaps TRBD1 (6 bases). V shed 4 bases and J shed 0 bases, with 13 bases lying between them. The CDR3 is 17 residues long. The germline gives CDR1 MGHRA, CDR2 YSYEKL. CDR3 in amino acids: CASSLRDKSSGANVLTF. Written as DNA, the CDR3 is TGCGCCAGCAGCCTCCGGGACAAGAGCTCTGGGGCCAACGTCCTGACTTTC.

The chain carries TRBV6-2 or TRBV6-3 and TRBJ1-1; weak D call: TRBD1 (5 bases). CDR3 length: 13 residues. Trimming stripped 6 bases from V and 5 bases from J, with 13 bases between. Germline CDR1 reads MNHEY; CDR2 reads SVGEGT. The CDR3 DNA follows: TGTGCCAGCAGCCCCGTAGGGGAAACTGAAGCTTTCTTT. Translating it yields CASSPVGETEAFF.

The V gene is TRBV4-1, the J gene TRBJ2-5; D not certain. This CDR3 has 14 residues. Germline CDR1 is MGHRA and CDR2 is YSYEKL. V was clipped by 0 bases and J by 11 bases, with 16 bases between them. The chain's CDR3 is CASSQDESTYKQYF. In DNA form, the CDR3 reads TGCGCCAGCAGCCAAGATGAGTCGACCTACAAGCAGTACTTC.

The V gene is TRBV5-1, the J gene TRBJ2-4, with 14 positions matching TRBD2. The J call could be wrong; TRBJ2-7 is a better fit for the DNA end. This CDR3 is 16 amino acids long. Germline CDR1 SGHRS, CDR2 YFSETQ. The CDR3 reads CASGRGTSGSDHEQYF. CDR3 sequence (DNA): TGCGCCAGCGGCCGCGGGACTAGCGGGAGCGACCACGAGCAGTACTTC.

This chain joins TRBV3-1 and TRBJ2-5; perhaps TRBD1 as D (5 bases). The germline V gene has CDR1 LGHDT and CDR2 YNNKEL (reference sequence). CDR3 size: 15 residues. V lost 4 bases and J lost 3, with 15 bases in between. This CDR3 is CASSPSIGQEETQYF. DNA of the CDR3: TGTGCCAGCAGCCCCTCCATTGGACAAGAAGAGACCCAGTACTTC.

V gene TRBV4-2 combines with J gene TRBJ2-2, with 7 positions matching TRBD1. The V gene end was trimmed by 4 bases and the J gene end by 4 bases; junction bases not matched to a gene: 3. CDR1 is LGHNA, CDR2 YNFKEQ, per germline. The CDR3 runs to 14 residues. The DNA for the CDR3 is TGTGCCAGCAGCCCGACAGGGCCCACCGGGGAGCTGTTTTTT. Its translation: CASSPTGPTGELFF.

This clonotype has more than one count but fewer than ten. The chain employs TRBV7-2 and TRBJ1-4, with 9 positions matching TRBD1. V was pared by 7 bases and J by 8 bases, with 8 bases of the junction left unmatched. CDR1 and CDR2 from the germline V gene are SGHTA and FQGNSA. The CDR3 totals 14 residues. DNA of the CDR3: TGTGCCAGCACCTTGGACAGGGGTGGGGAAAAACTGTTTTTT. It translates to CASTLDRGGEKLFF.

J is TRBJ2-7 and V is TRBV7-9; 10 bases are a match to TRBD2. V dropped 2 bases and J dropped 4; count of bases not matched to a gene: 5. CDR3 length equals 15 residues. CDR1 and CDR2 from the germline V gene are SEHNR and FQNEAQ (reference sequence). CDR3 DNA sequence: TGTGCCAGCAGCTTAAGGACTAGCGGACCTTACGAGCAGTACTTC. This translates into CASSLRTSGPYEQYF.

The genes are TRBV20-1 and TRBJ2-1, with D tentatively TRBD1 (5 bases). Trimming took 1 base from V and 3 from J, leaving 13 bases between them. The germline gives CDR1 DFQATT, CDR2 SNEGSKA (reference sequence). The CDR3 spans 15 residues. The CDR3 loop is CSARGAQVRYNEQFF. As DNA, the CDR3 is TGCAGTGCTAGAGGGGCACAGGTTCGCTACAATGAGCAGTTCTTC.